The 17 T cell receptor beta chains in this list originate from one sample, sequenced in a study of Tregs in tolerant kidney transplant recipients. Sequencing was performed with immunoSEQ multiplex PCR; in TCRdb, only in-frame clones are kept and a portion is missing. Among just under 65,000 clones, around 98% were seen once, and the ten largest hold around 0.3%. The sample here was Tregs from blood, taken before the transplant. Source of these receptors: a human donor who received a combined kidney and bone marrow transplant.

A single count supports this clone. This chain joins TRBV6-1 and TRBJ2-1, with 11 bases that match TRBD1. The CDR3 runs to 15 residues. V was pared by 5 bases and J by 8 bases, with 8 bases of the junction left unmatched. CDR1 and CDR2 (germline): MNHNS, SASEGT. The CDR3 region is CASSPRDRGIHEQFF. The CDR3 DNA reads TGTGCCAGCAGTCCCCGGGACAGGGGGATACATGAGCAGTTCTTC.

V usage is TRBV2 and J usage is TRBJ2-1, with D tentatively TRBD2 (5 bases). CDR1 is SNHLY and CDR2 is FYNNEI in the germline V gene. The V end was cut by 6 bases, the J end by 9 bases, with 9 bases between. The CDR3 covers 11 residues. Here the CDR3 DNA reads TGTGCCAGCAGCCCCCGGGGTGAGCAGTTCTTC. Protein product: CASSPRGEQFF.

This chain links TRBV5-1 with TRBJ2-1, with D possibly matching TRBD1 (6 bases). V was pared by 3 bases and J by 5 bases, with 9 bases between. CDR1 SGHRS and CDR2 YFSETQ come from the germline V gene. The length of the CDR3 is 13 residues. CDR3 sequence (DNA): TGCGCCAGCAGCTACGGGACACACAATGAGCAGTTCTTC. Translated, it gives CASSYGTHNEQFF.

The V and J genes are TRBV27 and TRBJ2-2; D not certain. CDR3 length: 14 amino acids. V lost 6 bases and J lost 6, with 14 bases in between. CDR1 is MNHEY, CDR2 SMNVEV, per germline (reference sequence). The DNA of the CDR3 is TGTGCCAGCAGCCTAGTTTTCCGAGCCGGGGAGCTGTTTTTT. Amino acid sequence: CASSLVFRAGELFF.

The chain employs TRBV4-3 and TRBJ2-3, with 12 nucleotides matching TRBD2. CDR3 length: 20 residues. The trim removed 2 bases at V and 1 base at J, leaving 13 bases unmatched. Germline V lookup: CDR1 LGHNA, CDR2 YSLEER. DNA of the CDR3: TGCGCCAGCAGCCAATGGGGACTAGCGGGCAAACGTGGGGGCACAGATACGCAGTATTTT. Translating it yields CASSQWGLAGKRGGTDTQYF.

J is TRBJ2-5 and V is TRBV7-9; weak D call: TRBD1 (7 bases). This CDR3 contains 13 residues. Trimming removed 5 bases at V and 2 bases at J, with 9 bases between. The germline V gene encodes CDR1 SEHNR and CDR2 FQNEAQ (reference sequence). CDR3 coding DNA: TGTGCCAGCAGCCCAGGGGGGCAAGAGACCCAGTACTTC. Encoded protein: CASSPGGQETQYF. Using reference TRBV7-9 and TRBJ2-5 for the parts outside the CDR3, the full variable domain is DTGVSQNPRHKITKRGQNVTFRCDPISEHNRLYWYRQTLGQGPEFLTYFQNEAQLEKSRLLSDRFSAERPKGSFSTLEIQRTEQGDSAMYLCASSPGGQETQYFGPGTRLLVL.

The CDR3 reads CASSFSGDYGYTF. Here the CDR3 DNA reads TGCGCCAGCAGCTTTTCGGGGGACTATGGCTACACCTTC. The chain links TRBV5-1 to TRBJ1-2, with a possible D match to TRBD1 (5 bases). The CDR3 sequence is 13 residues long. Germline V gene lookup returns CDR1 SGHRS and CDR2 YFSETQ. V gave up 2 bases and J gave up 3 bases, with 8 bases separating them.

The chain couples TRBV7-2 to TRBJ2-5; D is ambiguous. Germline V gene sequence: CDR1 SGHTA, CDR2 FQGNSA. V was cut by 3 bases and J by 1 base, with 6 bases left in between. This CDR3 is built from 13 residues. Written as DNA, the CDR3 is TGTGCCAGCAGCTTGCGTCTCCAAGAGACCCAGTACTTC. Its translation is CASSLRLQETQYF.

The chain joins TRBV5-1 to TRBJ1-1; D not resolved. The CDR3 sequence is 14 residues long. Germline assignment: CDR1 SGHRS and CDR2 YFSETQ. Trimming took 0 bases from V and 1 from J, leaving 7 bases between them. The CDR3 spells CASSLGAGNTEAFF. The CDR3 DNA reads as TGCGCCAGCAGCTTGGGGGCGGGGAACACTGAAGCTTTCTTT. Filled out from reference TRBV5-1 and TRBJ1-1, the complete variable domain reads KAGVTQTPRYLIKTRGQQVTLSCSPISGHRSVSWYQQTPGQGLQFLFEYFSETQRNKGNFPGRFSGRQFSNSRSEMNVSTLELGDSALYLCASSLGAGNTEAFFGQGTRLTVV.

V gene TRBV7-2 combines with J gene TRBJ2-1; maybe TRBD2 (6 bases). The CDR3 consists of 15 residues. V lost 3 bases to trimming and J lost 7 bases, with 16 bases between them. From germline, CDR1 is SGHTA and CDR2 FQGNSA. This chain's CDR3 is CASSFSGSGLNEQFF. The CDR3, as DNA: TGTGCCAGCAGCTTTTCAGGTAGCGGCTTGAATGAGCAGTTCTTC.

A remark on this clone: Other DNA sequences within the sample encode an identical CDR3. DNA for the CDR3: TGTGCCAGCAGTGGAGACAGGAGCTCCTACGAGCAGTACTTC. Amino acids: CASSGDRSSYEQYF. This chain uses TRBV27 with TRBJ2-7, with TRBD1 as a possible D gene (6 bases). The germline V gene has CDR1 MNHEY and CDR2 SMNVEV (reference sequence). This CDR3 contains 14 residues. V gave up 5 bases and J gave up 0 bases, with 11 bases separating them.

The gene calls are TRBV5-1 and TRBJ2-7; D is unresolved. Trimming cost V 0 bases and J 0 bases, with 10 bases left between them. The CDR3 contains 15 residues. Germline V gene sequence: CDR1 SGHRS, CDR2 YFSETQ. The CDR3 reads CASSLGVGVSYEQYF. The CDR3 DNA sequence: TGCGCCAGCAGCTTGGGGGTCGGAGTCTCCTACGAGCAGTACTTC.

The chain couples TRBV4-2 to TRBJ2-5; 9 nucleotides match TRBD1. J lost 5 bases, V lost 4 bases, and 8 bases had no gene match. Germline CDR1 reads LGHNA; CDR2 reads YNFKEQ. CDR3 length: 15 amino acids. CDR3 nucleotides: TGTGCCAGCAGCCGACCACAGGGGGCAGGGGAGACCCAGTACTTC. Encoded protein: CASSRPQGAGETQYF.

V and J are TRBV7-7 and TRBJ2-5, with 9 bases fitting TRBD2. Trimming removed 4 bases from V and 7 bases from J; junction bases left unmatched: 10. This CDR3 is 15 amino acids long. Per germline, CDR1 SSHAT and CDR2 FNYEAQ (reference sequence). DNA of the CDR3: TGTGCCAGCAGCTCGGGACTAGCTCGGAGGGGGACCCAGTACTTC. Translating gives CASSSGLARRGTQYF.

This chain joins TRBV5-6 and TRBJ2-7, with D possibly being TRBD1 (5 bases). The V end was cut by 1 base, the J end by 7 bases, with 21 bases between. Germline lookup yields CDR1 SGHDT and CDR2 YYEEEE. The CDR3 totals 16 residues. The CDR3 sequence: CASSLLVSIGVREQYF. As DNA, the CDR3 is TGTGCCAGCAGCTTGCTTGTCTCTATAGGGGTGAGGGAGCAGTACTTC.

The chain carries TRBV12-5 and TRBJ1-4; D not certain. Trimming shortened V by 0 bases and J by 3 bases, and 5 bases separated the two germline ends. CDR1 and CDR2 (germline): LGHNT, FRNRAP. CDR3 size: 14 residues. CDR3 in amino acids: CASGLVPANEKLFF. DNA for the CDR3: TGTGCTAGTGGTTTGGTACCGGCTAATGAAAAACTGTTTTTT.

This clone has only a few counts. V is TRBV9 and J is TRBJ1-2; 9 bases fit TRBD1. In germline, CDR1 is SGDLS, CDR2 YYNGEE. V shed 3 bases and J 4 bases; nucleotides not matched to a gene: 13. The CDR3 sequence is 17 residues long. In DNA, the CDR3 is TGTGCCAGCAGCGGACTCCCGGGACAGGGCAAAATCTATGGCTACACCTTC. The encoded protein is CASSGLPGQGKIYGYTF.